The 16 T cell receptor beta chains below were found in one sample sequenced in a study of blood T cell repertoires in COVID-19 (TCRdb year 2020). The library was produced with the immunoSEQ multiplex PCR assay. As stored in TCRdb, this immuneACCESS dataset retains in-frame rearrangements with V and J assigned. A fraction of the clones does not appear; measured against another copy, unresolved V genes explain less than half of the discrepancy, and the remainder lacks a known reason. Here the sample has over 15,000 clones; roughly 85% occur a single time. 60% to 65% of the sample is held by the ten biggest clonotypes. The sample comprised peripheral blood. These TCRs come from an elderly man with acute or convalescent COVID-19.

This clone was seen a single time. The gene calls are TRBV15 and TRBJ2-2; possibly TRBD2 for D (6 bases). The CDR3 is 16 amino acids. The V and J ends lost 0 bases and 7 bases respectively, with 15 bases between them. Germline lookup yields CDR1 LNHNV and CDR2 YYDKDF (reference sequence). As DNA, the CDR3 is TGTGCCACCAGCAGAGATCGGCGGGGAACGCTCGGGGAGCTGTTTTTT. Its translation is CATSRDRRGTLGELFF.

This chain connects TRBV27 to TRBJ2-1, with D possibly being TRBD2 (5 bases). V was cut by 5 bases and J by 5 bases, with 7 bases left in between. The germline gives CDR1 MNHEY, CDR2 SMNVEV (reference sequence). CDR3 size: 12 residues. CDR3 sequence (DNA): TGTGCCAGCAGTCCCGGGAACAATGAGCAGTTCTTC. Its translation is CASSPGNNEQFF.

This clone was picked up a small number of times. The CDR3 nucleotides read TGTGCCAGCTCACCTATGATCAGGGGGGACGAGCAGTACTTC. This gives the protein CASSPMIRGDEQYF. This chain connects TRBV18 to TRBJ2-7, with D perhaps TRBD1 (7 bases). V lost 3 bases, J lost 5 bases, and 14 bases lay in between. The CDR3 length is 14 residues. The germline V gene has CDR1 KGHSH and CDR2 LQKENI.

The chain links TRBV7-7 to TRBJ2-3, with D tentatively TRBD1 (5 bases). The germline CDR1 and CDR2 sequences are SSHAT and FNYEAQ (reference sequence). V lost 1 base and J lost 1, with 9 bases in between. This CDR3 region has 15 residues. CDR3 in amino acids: CASSLEGRGTDTQYF. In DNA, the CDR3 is TGTGCCAGCAGCTTAGAGGGGCGAGGCACAGATACGCAGTATTTT.

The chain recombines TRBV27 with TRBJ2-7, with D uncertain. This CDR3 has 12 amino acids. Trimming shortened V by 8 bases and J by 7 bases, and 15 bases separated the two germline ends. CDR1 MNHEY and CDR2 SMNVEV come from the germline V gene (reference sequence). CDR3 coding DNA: TGTGCCAGCCGGAATCCCCTGCGGGAGCAGTACTTC. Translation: CASRNPLREQYF.

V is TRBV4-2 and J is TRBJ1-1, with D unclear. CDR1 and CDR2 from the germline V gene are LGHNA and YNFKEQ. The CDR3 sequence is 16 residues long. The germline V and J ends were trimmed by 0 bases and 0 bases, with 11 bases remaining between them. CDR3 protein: CASSQETGNMNTEAFF. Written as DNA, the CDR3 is TGTGCCAGCAGCCAAGAAACGGGGAACATGAACACTGAAGCTTTCTTT.

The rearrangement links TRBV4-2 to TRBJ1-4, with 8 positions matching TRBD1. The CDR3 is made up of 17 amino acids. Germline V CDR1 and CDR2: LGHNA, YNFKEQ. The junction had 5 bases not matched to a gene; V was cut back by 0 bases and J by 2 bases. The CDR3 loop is CASSQDTGGGTNEKLFF. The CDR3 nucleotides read TGTGCCAGCAGCCAAGACACAGGGGGTGGCACTAATGAAAAACTGTTTTTT.

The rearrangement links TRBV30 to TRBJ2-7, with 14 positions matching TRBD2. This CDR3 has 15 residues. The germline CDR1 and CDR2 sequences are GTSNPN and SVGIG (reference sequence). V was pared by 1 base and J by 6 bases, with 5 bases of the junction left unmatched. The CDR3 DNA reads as TGTGCCTGGAGTGGACTAGCGGGGGGGCGTGGCGAGCAGTACTTC. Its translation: CAWSGLAGGRGEQYF.

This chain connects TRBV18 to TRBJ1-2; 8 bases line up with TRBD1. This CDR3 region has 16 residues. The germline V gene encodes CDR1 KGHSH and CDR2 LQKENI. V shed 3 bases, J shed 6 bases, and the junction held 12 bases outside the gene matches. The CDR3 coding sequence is TGTGCCAGCTCACCCGACGTTCTGACAGGGGAGGATGGCTACACCTTC. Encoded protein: CASSPDVLTGEDGYTF.

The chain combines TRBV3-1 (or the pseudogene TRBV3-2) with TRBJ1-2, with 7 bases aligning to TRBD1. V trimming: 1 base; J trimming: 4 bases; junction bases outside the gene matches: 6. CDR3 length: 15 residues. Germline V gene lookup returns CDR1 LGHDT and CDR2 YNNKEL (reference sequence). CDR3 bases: TGTGCCAGCAGCCAAGGGGGACAGAGTATCTATGGCTACACCTTC. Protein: CASSQGGQSIYGYTF.

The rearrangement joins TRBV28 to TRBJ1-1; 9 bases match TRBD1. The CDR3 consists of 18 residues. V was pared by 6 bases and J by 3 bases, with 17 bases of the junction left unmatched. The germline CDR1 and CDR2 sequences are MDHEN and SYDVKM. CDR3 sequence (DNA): TGTGCCAGCAGCCCACCCCCGAACAGGGGGCGCAGGTACACTGAAGCTTTCTTT. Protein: CASSPPPNRGRRYTEAFF.

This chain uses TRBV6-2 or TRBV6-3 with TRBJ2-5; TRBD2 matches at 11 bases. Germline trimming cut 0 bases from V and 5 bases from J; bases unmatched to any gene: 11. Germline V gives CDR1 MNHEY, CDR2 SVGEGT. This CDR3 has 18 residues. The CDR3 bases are TGTGCCAGCAGTTACTCGAGACTAGCGGGGTCGGGTAGTGAGACCCAGTACTTC. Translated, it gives CASSYSRLAGSGSETQYF.

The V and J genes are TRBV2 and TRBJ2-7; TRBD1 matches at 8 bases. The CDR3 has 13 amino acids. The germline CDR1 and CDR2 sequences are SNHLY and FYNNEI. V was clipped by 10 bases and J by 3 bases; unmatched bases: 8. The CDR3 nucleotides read TGTGCCAAAGGACAGGGCCCAAACTACGAGCAGTACTTC. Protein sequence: CAKGQGPNYEQYF.

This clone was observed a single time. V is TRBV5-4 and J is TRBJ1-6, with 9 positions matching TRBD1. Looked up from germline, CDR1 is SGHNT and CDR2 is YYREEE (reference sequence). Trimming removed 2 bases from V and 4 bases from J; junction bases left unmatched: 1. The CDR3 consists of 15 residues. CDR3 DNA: TGTGCCAGCAGCTTCGGGACAGGGTATAATTCACCCCTCCACTTT. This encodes CASSFGTGYNSPLHF.

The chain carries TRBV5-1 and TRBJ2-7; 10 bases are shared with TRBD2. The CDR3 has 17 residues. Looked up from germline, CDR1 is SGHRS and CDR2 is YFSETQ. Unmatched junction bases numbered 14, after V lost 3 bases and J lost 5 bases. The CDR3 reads CASSYGLAVTLANEQYF. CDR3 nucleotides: TGCGCCAGCAGCTATGGACTAGCGGTCACCCTGGCAAACGAGCAGTACTTC.

CDR3: CASSLPGTANYGYTF. The DNA for the CDR3 is TGTGCCAGCAGCTTACCTGGGACAGCTAACTATGGCTACACCTTC. The chain employs TRBV7-9 and TRBJ1-2, with 7 bases identical to TRBD1. Germline-derived CDR1 and CDR2 are SEHNR and FQNEAQ (reference sequence). Trimming cost V 2 bases and J 0 bases; bases outside gene matches: 3. The CDR3 runs 15 residues.